This T cell receptor beta chain was sequenced in a study of T-cell memory formation after mild COVID-19. Study-wide results and limits: Some SARS-CoV-2-responding clones were already detected in memory before infection.

TCRdb called the 5' RACE reads again in MiXCR, with one record for every CDR3 protein. The sample yields around 300,000 distinct CDR3 sequences, about an eighth seen once. The table lists this clonotype with a few counts. The antigen remains unidentified. Trimming cost V 6 bases and J 7 bases; bases outside gene matches: 5. This CDR3 is 12 amino acids long. Germline CDR1 reads KGHSH; CDR2 reads LQKENI. This chain links TRBV18 with TRBJ2-7; TRBD2 agrees at 8 bases. Sequenced sample: PBMCs or a T cell subset sorted from them (not recorded which). This sequence was found in a man aged 18 to 35 who had mild COVID-19 (a few samples of this study predate the infection). Cell type and time point are not known. In DNA, the CDR3 is TGTGCCAGCTCCCAACCGGGGGGGGAGCAGTACTTC. Its translation: CASSQPGGEQYF.